This passage covers 20 T cell receptor beta chains from one sample sequenced in a study of beta chain features in type 1 diabetes. Reverse transcribing all isolated RNA meant expressed TCRB transcripts were sequenced. TCRdb keeps only in-frame clones here, not all; method: immunoSEQ multiplex PCR. The sample carries approximately 470,000 clones, approximately 31% recorded once. The sample was naive CD4+ T cells from blood. Receptors were obtained from a man aged 18 to 29 in good health.

In its sample, this clone was seen a few times. This sequence joins TRBV30 and TRBJ1-5; 7 bases are a match to TRBD1. The CDR3 covers 15 residues. After removal of 0 bases from V and 5 bases from J, the junction contained 7 bases not matched to a gene. The germline CDR1 and CDR2 sequences are GTSNPN and SVGIG (reference sequence). CDR3 loop: CAWSVGGGAYQPQHF. The CDR3 region has the DNA TGTGCCTGGAGTGTAGGAGGGGGCGCTTATCAGCCCCAGCATTTT.

The rearrangement joins TRBV30 to TRBJ2-1; TRBD1 matches 9 bases. Germline values: CDR1 GTSNPN, CDR2 SVGIG (reference sequence). CDR3 length: 15 amino acids. With 0 bases clipped from V and 4 bases from J, the junction kept 4 bases outside the gene matches. The CDR3 sequence is CAWSVTGGPYNEQFF. The CDR3 nucleotides are TGTGCCTGGAGTGTCACAGGGGGCCCTTACAATGAGCAGTTCTTC. The whole variable domain, remainder taken from reference TRBV30 and TRBJ2-1, is SQTIHQWPATLVQPVGSPLSLECTVEGTSNPNLYWYRQAAGRGLQLLFYSVGIGQISSEVPQNLSASRPQDRQFILSSKKLLLSDSGFYLCAWSVTGGPYNEQFFGPGTRLTVL.

This clone was seen only a few times. The chain links TRBV10-2 to TRBJ1-5, with D possibly matching TRBD1 (5 bases). V lost 6 bases to trimming and J lost 3 bases, with 12 bases between them. This CDR3 spans 14 amino acids. CDR1 and CDR2 (germline): WSHSY, SAAADI. The CDR3 spells CASSFDSVNQPQHF. The CDR3 DNA follows: TGCGCCAGCAGCTTCGACAGCGTCAATCAGCCCCAGCATTTT.

This clone was observed a few times. V is TRBV30 and J is TRBJ2-3, with 16 bases lining up with TRBD2. Germline assignment: CDR1 GTSNPN and CDR2 SVGIG (reference sequence). This CDR3 is built from 18 residues. V dropped 2 bases and J dropped 2; count of bases not matched to a gene: 7. For the CDR3, the DNA is TGTGCCTGGAGTCTGGGACTAGCGGGAGGGGGATACACAGATACGCAGTATTTT. Its protein product is CAWSLGLAGGGYTDTQYF.

This clone was recorded a few times. The chain recombines TRBV30 with TRBJ2-3; D might be TRBD1 (5 bases). The germline CDR1 and CDR2 sequences are GTSNPN and SVGIG (reference sequence). CDR3 length: 15 residues. The V end lost 0 bases, the J end lost 3 bases, and 13 bases lay between the germline ends. The CDR3 sequence: CAWSVLLAGTDTQYF. CDR3 DNA: TGTGCCTGGAGTGTACTGCTGGCAGGGACAGATACGCAGTATTTT.

This sequence joins TRBV7-9 and TRBJ2-6, with 8 positions matching TRBD2. The germline V gene has CDR1 SEHNR and CDR2 FQNEAQ (reference sequence). The CDR3 sequence is 16 residues long. The ends lost 2 bases at V and 1 base at J; junction bases unmatched: 1. The CDR3 region is CASSLRLASGANVLTF. The CDR3 DNA sequence: TGTGCCAGCAGCTTACGACTAGCGTCTGGGGCCAACGTCCTGACTTTC.

CDR3 sequence reads: CASSLVSSGRAGEQYF. CDR3 DNA sequence: TGTGCCAGCAGCTTAGTGTCTAGCGGGAGGGCCGGGGAGCAGTACTTC. The chain has TRBV7-2 and TRBJ2-7, with 12 bases fitting TRBD2. The CDR3 is 16 amino acids. After removal of 1 base from V and 7 bases from J, the junction contained 8 bases not matched to a gene. Germline lookup yields CDR1 SGHTA and CDR2 FQGNSA.

This sequence joins TRBV20-1 and TRBJ2-5; no firm D call. The V end was cut by 6 bases, the J end by 2 bases, with 7 bases between. Germline V gene sequence: CDR1 DFQATT, CDR2 SNEGSKA (reference sequence). The CDR3 covers 11 residues. The CDR3 DNA reads as TGCAGTGCCGCTCCACAAGAGACCCAGTACTTC. This codes for CSAAPQETQYF.

The chain is built from TRBV6-7 and TRBJ2-1, with no clear D. TRBV6-7 is placed among ORFs of uncertain function. V lost 1 base and J lost 2, with 9 bases in between. The CDR3 is made up of 15 amino acids. The CDR3: CASSYWALPYNEQFF. In nucleotides, the CDR3 is TGTGCCAGCAGTTACTGGGCTTTACCCTACAATGAGCAGTTCTTC.

The chain employs TRBV5-4 and TRBJ2-5; 9 bases align to TRBD2. Germline V gene sequence: CDR1 SGHNT, CDR2 YYREEE (reference sequence). The CDR3 totals 15 residues. V dropped 0 bases and J dropped 5; count of bases not matched to a gene: 5. CDR3 region: CASSLVAGERETQYF. DNA for the CDR3: TGTGCCAGCAGCTTGGTAGCGGGAGAGAGGGAGACCCAGTACTTC.

This chain links TRBV18 with TRBJ2-2; D gene unclear. CDR1 KGHSH and CDR2 LQKENI come from the germline V gene. Trimming pared 4 bases from V and 4 bases from J, leaving 10 bases between. The CDR3 has 14 residues. CDR3 protein: CASSLLTGTGELFF. CDR3 sequence (DNA): TGTGCCAGCTCACTACTAACCGGCACCGGGGAGCTGTTTTTT.

The chain uses TRBV7-8 and TRBJ1-2, with D possibly TRBD1 on 5 matching bases. Germline V CDR1 and CDR2: SGHVS, FQNEAQ. This CDR3 has 14 amino acids. Trimming took 7 bases from V and 7 from J, leaving 19 bases between them. DNA of the CDR3: TGTGCCAGCACCAAAGATGAGGGGCCTGGTGGCTACACCTTC. Amino acids: CASTKDEGPGGYTF.

This clone appeared a few times. J is TRBJ1-1 and V is TRBV2; 9 bases are shared with TRBD1. The trim removed 7 bases at V and 1 base at J, leaving 4 bases unmatched. The CDR3 contains 14 residues. Germline V lookup: CDR1 SNHLY, CDR2 FYNNEI. CDR3 sequence reads: CASTEQGANTEAFF. CDR3 DNA: TGTGCCAGCACAGAACAGGGGGCGAACACTGAAGCTTTCTTT. Based on the CDR3 plus reference TRBV2 and TRBJ1-1, the full variable domain is EPEVTQTPSHQVTQMGQEVILRCVPISNHLYFYWYRQILGQKVEFLVSFYNNEISEKSEIFDDQFSVERPDGSNFTLKIRSTKLEDSAMYFCASTEQGANTEAFFGQGTRLTVV.

The chain has TRBV19 and TRBJ2-7, with 7 bases that match TRBD1. The CDR3 extends over 18 amino acids. In germline, CDR1 is LNHDA, CDR2 SQIVND (reference sequence). V gave up 1 base and J gave up 2 bases; unmatched junction bases: 14. DNA for the CDR3: TGTGCCAGTAGTATAGGGGAAAGACAGGGCCGAAGAGCCTACGAGCAGTACTTC. Translation: CASSIGERQGRRAYEQYF. The full variable domain, its missing parts supplied by reference TRBV19 and TRBJ2-7, is DGGITQSPKYLFRKEGQNVTLSCEQNLNHDAMYWYRQDPGQGLRLIYYSQIVNDFQKGDIAEGYSVSREKKESFPLTVTSAQKNPTAFYLCASSIGERQGRRAYEQYFGPGTRLTVT.

This clone showed up just a few times. Within the sample, other DNA sequences also encode this same CDR3. The chain's CDR3 is CSVVDRVTYEQYF. The CDR3 coding sequence is TGCAGCGTCGTAGACAGGGTAACCTACGAGCAGTACTTC. The genes are TRBV29-1 and TRBJ2-7; 7 bases match TRBD1. The CDR3 totals 13 residues. Trimming at V came to 6 bases and at J to 2 bases, leaving 7 bases not matched to a gene. Germline CDR1 and CDR2: SQVTM and ANQGSEA.

This clone has more than one count but fewer than ten. At the DNA level, this CDR3 is encoded by other sequences in the same sample as well. The rearrangement joins TRBV29-1 to TRBJ2-5; D is possibly TRBD2 (6 bases). Germline V gives CDR1 SQVTM, CDR2 ANQGSEA. Trimming removed 3 bases from V and 4 bases from J, with 6 bases in between. The CDR3 spans 11 residues. The CDR3 sequence: CSVEGGETQYF. In nucleotides, the CDR3 is TGCAGCGTTGAGGGGGGAGAGACCCAGTACTTC.

The rearrangement joins TRBV7-7 to TRBJ2-5; 9 nucleotides agree with TRBD1. J was trimmed by 1 base and V by 1 base; bases with no gene match: 1. CDR3 length equals 15 residues. Germline V gives CDR1 SSHAT, CDR2 FNYEAQ (reference sequence). The CDR3 coding sequence is TGTGCCAGCAGCTTAGGGGACAGGGTCCAAGAGACCCAGTACTTC. The encoded protein is CASSLGDRVQETQYF.

The V and J genes are TRBV25-1 and TRBJ1-2, with D perhaps matching TRBD1 (5 bases). CDR1 is MGHDK and CDR2 is SYGVNS in the germline V gene. V dropped 4 bases and J dropped 2 bases, with 11 bases sitting between them. CDR3 length: 14 amino acids. This CDR3 is CASSAPGRNYGYTF. CDR3 DNA: TGTGCCAGCAGTGCCCCGGGACGGAACTATGGCTACACCTTC.

The rearrangement links TRBV25-1 to TRBJ2-3; possibly TRBD1 or TRBD2 for D (5 bases each). The V end was cut by 8 bases, the J end by 4 bases, with 10 bases between. Germline V gene data show CDR1 as MGHDK and CDR2 as SYGVNS. The CDR3 runs to 12 residues. The CDR3 nucleotides are TGTGCCAGCGGGGACGTCCCAGATACGCAGTATTTT. Translating it yields CASGDVPDTQYF.

This clone was counted only a few times. The chain couples TRBV7-6 to TRBJ2-7; D gene ambiguous. The CDR3 extends over 15 amino acids. The germline CDR1 and CDR2 sequences are SGHVS and FNYEAQ. Trimming removed 7 bases at V and 5 bases at J, with 21 bases between. As DNA, the CDR3 is TGTGCCAGCACGAAGGCGGCGGCAAGTGCTAACGAGCAGTACTTC. Translated: CASTKAAASANEQYF.